This TCR beta chain emerged from a study of blood T cell repertoires in COVID-19. Assay used: immunoSEQ multiplex PCR; TCRdb lists only in-frame clones, some missing. This sample has roughly 430,000 clones, with around 90% found just once. The trim removed 2 bases at V and 6 bases at J, leaving 0 bases unmatched. The CDR3 extends over 12 amino acids. The germline V gene has CDR1 ENHRY and CDR2 SYGVKD. The material sequenced was PBMCs or T cells enriched from blood (not recorded which). The chain is built from TRBV10-3 and TRBJ1-1; 7 nucleotides line up with TRBD1. The source is a woman aged 40-49 years with acute COVID-19. CDR3: CAISETGAEAFF. CDR3 nucleotides: TGTGCCATCAGTGAGACAGGGGCTGAAGCTTTCTTT.